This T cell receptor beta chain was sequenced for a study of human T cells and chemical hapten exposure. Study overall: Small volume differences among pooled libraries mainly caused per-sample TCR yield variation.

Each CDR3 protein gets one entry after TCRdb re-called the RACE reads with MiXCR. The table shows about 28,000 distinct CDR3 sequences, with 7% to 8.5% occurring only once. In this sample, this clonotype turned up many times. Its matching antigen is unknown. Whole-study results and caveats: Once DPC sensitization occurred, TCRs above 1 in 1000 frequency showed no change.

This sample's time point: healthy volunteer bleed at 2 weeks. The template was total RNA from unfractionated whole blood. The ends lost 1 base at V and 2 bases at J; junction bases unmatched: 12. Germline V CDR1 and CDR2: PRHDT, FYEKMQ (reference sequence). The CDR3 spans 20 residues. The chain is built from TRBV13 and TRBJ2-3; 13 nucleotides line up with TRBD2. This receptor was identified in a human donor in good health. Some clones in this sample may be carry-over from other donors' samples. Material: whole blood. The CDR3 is CASSLENPGLAGAYTDTQYF. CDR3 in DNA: TGTGCCAGCAGCTTAGAAAATCCCGGACTAGCGGGGGCCTACACAGATACGCAGTATTTT.